This T cell receptor (beta chain) stems from a study of blood T cell repertoires in COVID-19. Study-level background: The United States, Italy and Spain were the sources of the acute and convalescent COVID-19 samples.

The study drew participants aged about 18 to 89 years from about two dozen US areas. Grouping used clinical history reported by participants in a survey and questionnaire. The CDR3 contains 14 residues. J lost 3 bases, V lost 0 bases, and 3 bases had no gene match. Per germline, CDR1 SQVTM and CDR2 ANQGSEA. Clones were read by immunoSEQ multiplex PCR, and TCRdb kept only the in-frame ones, dropping some. The table has roughly 140,000 clones, about 82% seen once. The chain employs TRBV29-1 and TRBJ2-7; TRBD2 agrees at 9 bases. The TCR comes from a middle-aged woman who had recovered from COVID-19. Sequenced input: PBMCs or T cells enriched from blood (not recorded which). The DNA of the CDR3 is TGCAGCGTTGAAGATCGGCGGGAGGGCTACGAGCAGTACTTC. Translated: CSVEDRREGYEQYF.